The 16 T cell receptor beta chains reported below all come from one sample, sequenced in a study of prognosis after radiotherapy for stage I lung cancer. From genomic DNA, two-round multiplex PCR was used to amplify TCR beta CDR3. The authors ran first-round PCR with primers specific to each TRBV and TRBJ gene. TCRdb re-derived calls from the multiplex PCR reads in MiXCR, one entry per CDR3 protein. The repertoire holds fewer than 40,000 distinct CDR3 sequences, with 34% as singletons. The input for sequencing was PBMCs, taken before or after stereotactic body radiation therapy (not recorded which). Receptors originate from a donor over 45 with non-small cell lung cancer.

Comment on this clonotype: This likely stems from a read error, as it lies one base from a far larger clone. The chain has TRBV6-4 and TRBJ2-1; possible D gene TRBD2, 6 bases. Looked up from germline, CDR1 is MRHNA and CDR2 is SNTAGT. The CDR3 is 15 residues long. The V end was cut by 5 bases, the J end by 3 bases, with 14 bases between. CDR3 bases: TGTGCCAGCAGTAACCGGGACTCCCTCTACAATGAGCAGTTCTTC. Translated, it gives CASSNRDSLYNEQFF.

Points on this clonotype: This may be a read error, as it is one base from a much larger clone. This chain joins TRBV6-5 and TRBJ2-1, with D uncertain. Trimming removed 0 bases at V and 4 bases at J, with 10 bases between. The germline V gene has CDR1 MNHEY and CDR2 SVGAGI. CDR3 length: 15 amino acids. CDR3 sequence (DNA): TGTGCCAGCAGTTACTCAGGAGCCAGGTACAATGAGCAGTTCTTC. Translation gives CASSYSGARYNEQFF.

The chain combines TRBV27 with TRBJ2-7; the match to TRBD2 covers 8 bases. Germline CDR1 and CDR2: MNHEY and SMNVEV (reference sequence). This CDR3 has 17 amino acids. Trimming removed 2 bases from V and 7 bases from J; junction bases left unmatched: 16. CDR3 sequence reads: CASSLMGLSGGRGEQYF. The CDR3 coding sequence is TGTGCCAGCAGTTTAATGGGACTATCGGGAGGGAGGGGAGAGCAGTACTTC.

This clonotype was counted many times. The V gene is TRBV28, the J gene TRBJ2-7, with TRBD1 matching over 10 bases. The germline V gene encodes CDR1 MDHEN and CDR2 SYDVKM. This CDR3 region has 14 residues. V shed 3 bases and J 6 bases; nucleotides not matched to a gene: 5. CDR3 sequence reads: CASSFTGQGFEQYF. CDR3 sequence (DNA): TGTGCCAGCAGTTTTACGGGACAGGGGTTCGAGCAGTACTTC.

The chain links TRBV4-1 to TRBJ1-1, with D maybe TRBD1 (6 bases). This CDR3 comprises 17 residues. Trimming removed 0 bases at V and 2 bases at J, with 16 bases between. CDR1 and CDR2 from the germline V gene are MGHRA and YSYEKL. The DNA for the CDR3 is TGCGCCAGCAGCCAAGATTTCACCGGGACACTTAACACTGAAGCTTTCTTT. This sequence encodes CASSQDFTGTLNTEAFF.

This clonotype was seen many times. The chain recombines TRBV24-1 with TRBJ1-5; weak D call: TRBD1 (5 bases). The CDR3 contains 14 residues. The germline V and J ends were trimmed by 2 bases and 3 bases, with 7 bases remaining between them. Germline-derived CDR1 and CDR2 are KGHDR and SFDVKD. For the CDR3, the DNA is TGTGCCACCAGTGATTGGGGGAACAATCAGCCCCAGCATTTT. Translated: CATSDWGNNQPQHF.

This clonotype has a count of ten or more. The V call is TRBV5-1, the J call TRBJ2-3; D might be TRBD2 (5 bases). Germline CDR1 SGHRS, CDR2 YFSETQ. Trimming shortened V by 4 bases and J by 3 bases, and 15 bases separated the two germline ends. CDR3 length: 15 amino acids. Here the CDR3 DNA reads TGCGCCAGCAGCGCTGCTCGTGGGGAGACAGATACGCAGTATTTT. Translation: CASSAARGETDTQYF.

V gene TRBV19 combines with J gene TRBJ2-5; 7 bases align to TRBD1. This CDR3 is 13 amino acids long. Germline values: CDR1 LNHDA, CDR2 SQIVND (reference sequence). After removal of 4 bases from V and 4 bases from J, the junction contained 3 bases not matched to a gene. For the CDR3, the DNA is TGTGCCAGTAGTACGACAGGGTCAGAGACCCAGTACTTC. Protein product: CASSTTGSETQYF. The whole variable domain, filled in from reference TRBV19 and TRBJ2-5, reads DGGITQSPKYLFRKEGQNVTLSCEQNLNHDAMYWYRQDPGQGLRLIYYSQIVNDFQKGDIAEGYSVSREKKESFPLTVTSAQKNPTAFYLCASSTTGSETQYFGPGTRLLVL.

This clonotype is labeled as medium-sized. The rearrangement uses TRBV24-1 and TRBJ1-5; 9 bases line up with TRBD1. V lost 9 bases to trimming and J lost 4 bases; unmatched junction nucleotides: 0. The CDR3 has 12 amino acids. Germline loops: CDR1 KGHDR, CDR2 SFDVKD. As DNA, the CDR3 is TGTGCCACCGGGACAGGGAATCAGCCCCAGCATTTT. Translated: CATGTGNQPQHF.

In this sample, this clonotype turned up a few times. The chain recombines TRBV20-1 with TRBJ2-1; possible D gene TRBD2, 6 bases. The ends were cut back, 6 bases at V and 3 bases at J, with 15 bases in the middle. Germline V gene sequence: CDR1 DFQATT, CDR2 SNEGSKA (reference sequence). CDR3 size: 14 residues. The CDR3 sequence is CSAGDSGDYNEQFF. In DNA, the CDR3 is TGCAGTGCGGGTGATAGCGGAGACTACAATGAGCAGTTCTTC.

This clonotype was counted ten times or more. The rearrangement uses TRBV19 and TRBJ2-7; D might be TRBD1 (5 bases). V gave up 5 bases and J gave up 6 bases, with 11 bases separating them. The germline V gene has CDR1 LNHDA and CDR2 SQIVND (reference sequence). The length of the CDR3 is 12 residues. The DNA for the CDR3 is TGTGCCAGTAGTGAAGGGGTCACCGAGCAGTACTTC. Its translation is CASSEGVTEQYF.

In this sample, this clonotype turned up many times. The chain links TRBV25-1 to TRBJ2-4; TRBD2 might be the D (5 bases). Germline V CDR1 and CDR2: MGHDK, SYGVNS. Trimming cost V 3 bases and J 2 bases, with 8 bases left between them. CDR3 length equals 14 residues. CDR3 DNA: TGTGCCAGCAGTGATGTGACTACCAAAAACATTCAGTACTTC. It is translated as CASSDVTTKNIQYF.

This clonotype was picked up many times. The gene calls are TRBV27 and TRBJ2-1; 9 bases match TRBD1. Unmatched junction bases numbered 14, after V lost 4 bases and J lost 4 bases. The germline V gene encodes CDR1 MNHEY and CDR2 SMNVEV (reference sequence). There are 18 residues in the CDR3. The CDR3 nucleotides read TGTGCCAGCAGTTCTTTACCCGGGACAGGGTTTCGGTACAATGAGCAGTTCTTC. It codes for CASSSLPGTGFRYNEQFF.

In this sample, this clonotype turned up once. The V gene is TRBV5-1, the J gene TRBJ1-2; TRBD1 aligns across 10 bases. CDR1 and CDR2 from the germline V gene are SGHRS and YFSETQ. This CDR3 region has 14 residues. With V trimmed by 6 bases and J by 3 bases, 5 bases remained unmatched. CDR3 region: CASNAGTGDYGYTF. DNA of the CDR3: TGCGCCAGCAACGCCGGGACAGGGGACTATGGCTACACCTTC.

This clonotype has ten or more counts. V and J are TRBV12-3 or TRBV12-4 and TRBJ1-1; D is uncertain. The CDR3 runs 16 residues. Trimming left V 1 base short and J 6 bases short, with 18 bases between. CDR3 residues: CASSLDSRKGSAEAFF. CDR3 DNA sequence: TGTGCCAGCAGTTTAGACTCCCGGAAAGGGTCCGCTGAAGCTTTCTTT.

About this clonotype itself: A far larger clone is a single base away, which makes a read error likely. The J gene is TRBJ1-5, the V gene TRBV11-2, with D perhaps matching TRBD1 (6 bases). The germline V gene has CDR1 SGHAT and CDR2 FQNNGV. The CDR3 has 16 amino acids. This chain's CDR3 is CAGSLGGDPRNQPQHF. The CDR3 DNA follows: TGTGCCGGCAGCTTAGGGGGGGACCCTAGGAATCAGCCCCAGCATTTT.